Presented here are 6 T cell receptor beta chains from one specimen sequenced in a study of T cell responses to AZD1222 COVID-19 vaccine (TCRdb year 2021). The label giving this sample's time point can be read as: baseline before first vaccination. The method was the immunoSEQ multiplex PCR assay. This is the immuneACCESS table as TCRdb keeps it, with only in-frame sequences that have V and J called. A part of the clones is gone; compared with another copy, unresolved V genes explain less than half, and the rest is unexplained. The sample has around 100,000 clones on record, roughly nine tenths of them singletons. The top ten hold around 17% of the sample. The sequencing here drew on peripheral blood, taken on day 0 of AZD1222 vaccination. The receptors derive from an adult in good health.

The genes are TRBV6-6 and TRBJ2-7; TRBD1 aligns across 7 bases. V trimming: 6 bases; J trimming: 2 bases; junction bases outside the gene matches: 4. Per germline, CDR1 MNHNY and CDR2 SVGAGI (reference sequence). The CDR3 sequence is 13 residues long. The CDR3 DNA is TGTGCCAGCAGATGGGACAGTACCTACGAGCAGTACTTC. Residues: CASRWDSTYEQYF.

CDR3 nucleotides: TGTGCCAGCTCACCCTCCGGGCTGGACACTGAAGCTTTCTTT. It specifies CASSPSGLDTEAFF. The V call is TRBV18, the J call TRBJ1-1; D unclear. CDR1 KGHSH and CDR2 LQKENI come from the germline V gene. Trimming stripped 3 bases from V and 3 bases from J, with 11 bases between. The CDR3 is 14 residues long.

This clone showed up just once. The chain employs TRBV7-8 and TRBJ2-1, with D possibly being TRBD2 (5 bases). CDR1 is SGHVS, CDR2 FQNEAQ, per germline. Trimming stripped 6 bases from V and 0 bases from J, with 15 bases between. The CDR3 has 16 residues. In nucleotides, the CDR3 is TGTGCCAGCAGGCAAGGGCTAGGGAGCTCCTACAATGAGCAGTTCTTC. Translating it yields CASRQGLGSSYNEQFF.

This clone was counted at least ten times. J is TRBJ1-1 and V is TRBV6-5; a weak D match, TRBD1 (5 bases). This CDR3 is built from 14 residues. Germline lookup yields CDR1 MNHEY and CDR2 SVGAGI. The V end lost 6 bases, the J end lost 1 base, and 12 bases lay between the germline ends. CDR3 residues: CASRGRIRNTEAFF. The CDR3 DNA reads as TGTGCCAGCAGGGGGCGAATCCGGAACACTGAAGCTTTCTTT.

The chain joins TRBV7-8 to TRBJ2-7, with D perhaps matching TRBD1 or TRBD2 (5 bases each). V was shortened by 3 bases and J by 2 bases, with 17 bases between the two germline ends. Germline CDR1 SGHVS, CDR2 FQNEAQ. The CDR3 totals 16 residues. The chain's CDR3 is CASSLFSRMGPYEQYF. CDR3 nucleotides: TGTGCCAGCAGCTTGTTCTCCCGCATGGGACCCTACGAGCAGTACTTC.

CDR3 sequence reads: CARSLGRDGYTF. The CDR3 coding sequence is TGTGCCAGAAGCTTGGGGAGGGATGGCTACACCTTC. The rearrangement links TRBV5-3 to TRBJ1-2; the D is unclear. TRBV5-3 is an ORF, and what it does is uncertain. This CDR3 comprises 12 residues. Trimming removed 0 bases at V and 6 bases at J, with 6 bases between.